The clone carrying this TCR beta chain was detected a few times. Its specificity is not known. Per the germline V gene, CDR1 is SGHRS and CDR2 is YFSETQ. With V trimmed by 4 bases and J by 4 bases, 9 bases remained unmatched. The CDR3 is 15 residues long. TCRdb re-analysed the RT-PCR reads in MiXCR, keeping a single row per CDR3 protein. The table lists around 490,000 distinct CDR3 sequences, around 8% of them singletons. These data originate in a study of response to subunit inactivated influenza vaccine. General observations from the study: That few new T cells are recruited by each seasonal influenza vaccination was the authors' suggestion.

This receptor was taken from a man aged 50 to 69 who received an inactivated influenza vaccine. The gene calls are TRBV5-1 and TRBJ2-7; 9 nucleotides match TRBD2. This specimen consisted of PBMCs from blood, obtained about 24 months after vaccination. The DNA of the CDR3 is TGCGCCAGCAGCACGGGACTAGCAGAGGATTACGAGCAGTACTTC. Protein: CASSTGLAEDYEQYF.